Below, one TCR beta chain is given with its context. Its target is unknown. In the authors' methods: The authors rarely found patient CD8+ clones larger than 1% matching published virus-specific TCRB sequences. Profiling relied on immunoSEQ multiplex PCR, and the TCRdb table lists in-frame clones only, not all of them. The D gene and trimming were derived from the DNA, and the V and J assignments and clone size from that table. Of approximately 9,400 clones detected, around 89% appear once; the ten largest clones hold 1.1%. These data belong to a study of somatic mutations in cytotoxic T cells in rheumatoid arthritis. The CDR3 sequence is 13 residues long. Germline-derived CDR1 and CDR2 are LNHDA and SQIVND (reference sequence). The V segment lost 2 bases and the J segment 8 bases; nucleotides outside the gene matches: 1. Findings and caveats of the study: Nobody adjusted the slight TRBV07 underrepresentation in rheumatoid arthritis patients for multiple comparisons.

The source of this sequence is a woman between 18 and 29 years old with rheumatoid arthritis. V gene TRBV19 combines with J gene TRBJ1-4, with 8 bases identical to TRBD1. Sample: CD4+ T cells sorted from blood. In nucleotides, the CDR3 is TGTGCCAGTAGTATACGACAGGGGGAAAAACTGTTTTTT. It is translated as CASSIRQGEKLFF. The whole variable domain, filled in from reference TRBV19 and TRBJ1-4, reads DGGITQSPKYLFRKEGQNVTLSCEQNLNHDAMYWYRQDPGQGLRLIYYSQIVNDFQKGDIAEGYSVSREKKESFPLTVTSAQKNPTAFYLCASSIRQGEKLFFGSGTQLSVL.